This T cell receptor (beta chain) comes out of a study of cytomegalovirus exposure and HLA in healthy donors. 60 Vbeta and 13 Jbeta primers were used in PCR. Assay used: immunoSEQ multiplex PCR; TCRdb lists only in-frame clones, some missing. The profile shows some 110,000 clones, 81% of them singletons. CDR3 size: 16 residues. Trimming took off 1 base at V and 2 bases at J, with 12 bases between the two ends. CDR1 is SGHTA and CDR2 is FQGNSA in the germline V gene. J is TRBJ1-5 and V is TRBV7-2; D may be TRBD1 (5 bases). The sequenced sample was PBMCs. The clonotype comes from a woman aged 30 to 39 in good health and CMV-seronegative. As DNA, the CDR3 is TGTGCCAGCAGCTTAGGTCCAAGGGGTGGCAATCAGCCCCAGCATTTT. This sequence encodes CASSLGPRGGNQPQHF.